These 14 T cell receptor beta chains were all obtained from the same sample, sequenced in a study of blood T cell repertoires in COVID-19. The protocol was immunoSEQ multiplex PCR, while the TCRdb copy is restricted to in-frame clones and leaves out a portion. The profile shows 340,000 or so clones, about four fifths of them singletons. The sequenced sample was peripheral blood. The receptor set was obtained from a man under 40 with active or convalescent COVID-19.

The chain is built from TRBV6-5 and TRBJ2-3; 9 nucleotides line up with TRBD2. The CDR3 has 16 amino acids. V gave up 0 bases and J gave up 7 bases; unmatched junction bases: 8. From germline, CDR1 is MNHEY and CDR2 SVGAGI. CDR3 DNA: TGTGCCAGCAGTTACTCGACGGCTAGCGGGACCCATACGCAGTATTTT. Its protein is CASSYSTASGTHTQYF.

V usage is TRBV4-3 and J usage is TRBJ1-2; D is uncertain. Germline CDR1 and CDR2: LGHNA and YSLEER. The CDR3 extends over 14 amino acids. Trimming cost V 3 bases and J 6 bases, with 14 bases left between them. The DNA of the CDR3 is TGCGCCAGCAGCCACACCTGGGCGGGGAATGGCTACACCTTC. This codes for CASSHTWAGNGYTF.

The chain joins TRBV7-2 to TRBJ1-4; D perhaps matches TRBD1 (6 bases). Per germline, CDR1 SGHTA and CDR2 FQGNSA. CDR3 length: 13 residues. The V end lost 5 bases, the J end lost 6 bases, and 10 bases lay between the germline ends. CDR3 region: CASSTYRDEKLFF. The CDR3 nucleotides are TGTGCCAGCAGCACATACAGGGATGAAAAACTGTTTTTT.

The chain recombines TRBV29-1 with TRBJ1-1, with D possibly matching TRBD1 (5 bases). Trimming pared 4 bases from V and 7 bases from J, leaving 16 bases between. Germline assignment: CDR1 SQVTM and CDR2 ANQGSEA. The CDR3 is 13 amino acids. The DNA for the CDR3 is TGCAGCGTTGTTGGGCGCCCAGGGATTGAAGCTTTCTTT. Translating gives CSVVGRPGIEAFF.

The genes are TRBV18 and TRBJ2-1; a possible D gene is TRBD1 (5 bases). The CDR3 has 12 amino acids. Trimming stripped 5 bases from V and 7 bases from J, with 9 bases between. CDR1 is KGHSH, CDR2 LQKENI, per germline. The CDR3 DNA follows: TGTGCCAGCTCAACGGACACAAATGAGCAGTTCTTC. Residues: CASSTDTNEQFF.

The rearrangement links TRBV7-2 to TRBJ2-1, with 8 bases aligning to TRBD2. The CDR3 spans 15 residues. Germline CDR1 SGHTA, CDR2 FQGNSA. After removal of 2 bases from V and 12 bases from J, the junction contained 12 bases not matched to a gene. The CDR3: CASSLLQGTSVRQFF. The CDR3, as DNA: TGTGCCAGCAGCTTATTACAAGGGACTAGTGTACGGCAGTTCTTC.

This clone was picked up a small number of times. This chain uses TRBV2 with TRBJ2-7, with 7 nucleotides matching TRBD1. The trim removed 8 bases at V and 3 bases at J, leaving 10 bases unmatched. CDR3 length: 14 amino acids. Germline V gives CDR1 SNHLY, CDR2 FYNNEI. The DNA for the CDR3 is TGTGCCAGCTGGGCCGGTGGGACAGACTACGAGCAGTACTTC. Translation gives CASWAGGTDYEQYF.

The chain joins TRBV10-2 to TRBJ2-3, with D perhaps matching TRBD2 (5 bases). CDR1 is WSHSY and CDR2 is SAAADI in the germline V gene. Deletions cut 5 bases from V and 6 bases from J, with 12 bases between. This CDR3 is built from 13 residues. CDR3 residues: CASSPSLVDTQYF. In DNA form, the CDR3 reads TGCGCCAGCAGTCCTAGCCTCGTGGATACGCAGTATTTT.

Ten or more counts support this clone. The chain couples TRBV21-1 to TRBJ2-1; no check of the table's D call, TRBD2, against the DNA was made. TRBV21-1 is recorded as a pseudogene. The CDR3 covers 15 residues. CDR3 DNA: TGTGCCAGCGGGAGGGTGGGAAGCTCCTACAATGAGCAGTTCTTC. Amino acid sequence: CASGRVGSSYNEQFF.

In the case of this clone: Other DNA sequences within the sample encode an identical CDR3. This rearrangement joins TRBV9 to TRBJ2-7, with TRBD1 as a possible D gene (5 bases). V shed 4 bases and J shed 0 bases, with 11 bases lying between them. The CDR3 loop spans 14 amino acids. Germline values: CDR1 SGDLS, CDR2 YYNGEE. The CDR3 is CASSPRQGSYEQYF. The CDR3, as DNA: TGTGCCAGCAGCCCGAGGCAGGGCTCCTACGAGCAGTACTTC.

This chain uses TRBV24-1 with TRBJ2-4; 7 bases line up with TRBD1. With 4 bases clipped from V and 2 bases from J, the junction kept 4 bases outside the gene matches. The CDR3 sequence is 15 residues long. Germline V gene sequence: CDR1 KGHDR, CDR2 SFDVKD. CDR3 bases: TGTGCCACCAGTGAGTTGGACAGGTCCAAAAACATTCAGTACTTC. Encoded protein: CATSELDRSKNIQYF.

This chain joins TRBV6-1 and TRBJ2-7; D remains ambiguous. Looked up from germline, CDR1 is MNHNS and CDR2 is SASEGT. Trimming shortened V by 3 bases and J by 0 bases, and 12 bases separated the two germline ends. This CDR3 comprises 15 residues. The CDR3 is CASSDLRRSSYEQYF. The CDR3 DNA follows: TGTGCCAGCAGTGACCTGCGGCGGAGCTCCTACGAGCAGTACTTC.

The genes are TRBV6-6 and TRBJ1-1, with TRBD1 matching over 7 bases. CDR1 and CDR2 (germline): MNHNY, SVGAGI (reference sequence). This CDR3 has 17 residues. With V trimmed by 5 bases and J by 0 bases, 12 bases remained unmatched. The CDR3 here is CASSPTGSLRLNTEAFF. The DNA for the CDR3 is TGTGCCAGCAGTCCGACAGGGAGCCTTAGACTGAACACTGAAGCTTTCTTT.

The chain recombines TRBV19 with TRBJ2-1, with D maybe TRBD1 (7 bases). Per germline, CDR1 LNHDA and CDR2 SQIVND (reference sequence). CDR3 length: 14 residues. V lost 5 bases, J lost 7 bases, and 15 bases lay in between. The CDR3 is CASSASQGRNEQFF. DNA of the CDR3: TGTGCCAGTAGTGCCTCACAGGGGAGGAATGAGCAGTTCTTC. Filled out from reference TRBV19 and TRBJ2-1, the complete variable domain reads DGGITQSPKYLFRKEGQNVTLSCEQNLNHDAMYWYRQDPGQGLRLIYYSQIVNDFQKGDIAEGYSVSREKKESFPLTVTSAQKNPTAFYLCASSASQGRNEQFFGPGTRLTVL.